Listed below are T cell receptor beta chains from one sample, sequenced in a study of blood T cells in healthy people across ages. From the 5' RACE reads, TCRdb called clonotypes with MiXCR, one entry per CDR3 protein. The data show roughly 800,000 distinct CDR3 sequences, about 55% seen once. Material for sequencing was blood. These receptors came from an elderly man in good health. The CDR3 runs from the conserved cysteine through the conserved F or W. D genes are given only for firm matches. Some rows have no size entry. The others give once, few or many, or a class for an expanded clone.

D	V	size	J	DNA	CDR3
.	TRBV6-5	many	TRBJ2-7	TGTGCCAGCAGCTCGATGTACGAGCAGTACTTC	CASSSMYEQYF
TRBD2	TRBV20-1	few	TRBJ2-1	TGCAGTGCTACTGCGGGGGGGCAAGCGAATGAGCAGTTCTTC	CSATAGGQANEQFF
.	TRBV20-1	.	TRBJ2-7	TGCAGTGCTAGAGGGGGTAGCCCGAGCTCCTACGAGCAGTACTTC	CSARGGSPSSYEQYF
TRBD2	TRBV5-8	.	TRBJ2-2	TGTGCCAGCAGCCCAGAACTTGGACTAGCCCTCACCGGGGAGCTGTTTTTT	CASSPELGLALTGELFF
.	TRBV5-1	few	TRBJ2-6	TGCGCCAGCATACCAGGGCTTGGGGCCAACGTCCTGACTTTC	CASIPGLGANVLTF
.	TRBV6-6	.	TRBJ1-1	TGTGCCAGCAGTTACAAGCCTCCATCGGGGGTGGGCACTGAAGCTTTCTTT	CASSYKPPSGVGTEAFF
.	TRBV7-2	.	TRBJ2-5	TGTGCCAGCAGCTTGTACGGTAGAGTGACAACCCCCCAGTACTTC	CASSLYGRVTTPQYF
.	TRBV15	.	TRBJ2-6	TGTGCCACCAGCAGAGATGCGACCTCTGGGGCCGACGTCCTGACTTTC	CATSRDATSGADVLTF
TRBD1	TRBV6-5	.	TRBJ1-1	TGTGCCAGCAGTTCTCGACAGGGTGAGAGCACTGAAGCTTTCTTT	CASSSRQGESTEAFF
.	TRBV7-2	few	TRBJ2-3	TGTGCCAGCAGCGTGATAGCCGGTCACAGATACGCGTATTTT	CASSVIAGHRYAYF